The clone carrying this T cell receptor (beta chain) was counted a few times. The antigen remains unidentified. This sample stems from a study of T-cell reconstitution after alpha-beta-depleted transplantation in children. The CDR3 sequence is 15 residues long. Per germline, CDR1 SGHTA and CDR2 FQGNSA. The ends were cut back, 1 base at V and 1 base at J, with 9 bases in the middle. Preparation of the TCRbeta library used unique molecular identifiers. TCRdb itself ran the PCR reads through MiXCR, one entry per CDR3 protein. The sample holds about a million distinct CDR3 sequences, 25% to 35% seen once. The study's findings and limits: One year after transplant, T-cell counts and diversity came mostly from newly produced T cells.

The sample was PBMCs, mostly from graft donor cells, taken 360 days after TCRalphabeta/CD19-depleted stem cell transplant. This TCR came from a boy younger than two who had a stem cell transplant for SCID, so the T cells may come from the graft donor. The V and J genes are TRBV7-2 and TRBJ2-3, with D possibly TRBD1 on 5 matching bases. This CDR3 is CASSLEGFGTDTQYF. The CDR3 bases are TGTGCCAGCAGCTTAGAGGGGTTTGGCACAGATACGCAGTATTTT.